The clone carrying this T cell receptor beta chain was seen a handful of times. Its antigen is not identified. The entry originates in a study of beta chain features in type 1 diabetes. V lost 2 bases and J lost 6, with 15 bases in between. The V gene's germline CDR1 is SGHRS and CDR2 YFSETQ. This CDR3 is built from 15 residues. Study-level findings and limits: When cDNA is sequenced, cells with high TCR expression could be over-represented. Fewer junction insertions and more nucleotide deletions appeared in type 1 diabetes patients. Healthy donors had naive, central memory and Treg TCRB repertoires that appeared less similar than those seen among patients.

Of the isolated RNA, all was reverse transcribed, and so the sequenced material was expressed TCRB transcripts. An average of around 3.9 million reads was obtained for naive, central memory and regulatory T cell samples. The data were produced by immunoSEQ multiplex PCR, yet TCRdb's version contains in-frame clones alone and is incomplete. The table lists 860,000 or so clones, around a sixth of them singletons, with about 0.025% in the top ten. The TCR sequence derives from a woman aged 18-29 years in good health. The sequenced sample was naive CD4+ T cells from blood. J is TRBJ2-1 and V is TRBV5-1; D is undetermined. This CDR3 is CASSFETRSGNEQFF. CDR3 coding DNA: TGCGCCAGCAGCTTCGAAACCCGGAGTGGCAATGAGCAGTTCTTC.